This T cell receptor (beta chain) emerged from a study of glioma-infiltrating T cells after dendritic cell vaccination. Repertoires were generated with immunoSEQ multiplex PCR, while TCRdb's copy carries only in-frame clones and drops some. This sample has about 110,000 clones, with roughly 90% found just once. Documented time point: after dendritic cell vaccination, including at tumor progression/relapse. No glioblastoma patient carried an isocitrate dehydrogenase mutation. This clone was seen a single time. Germline loops: CDR1 GTSNPN, CDR2 SVGIG (reference sequence). The CDR3 is made up of 16 amino acids. Unmatched junction bases numbered 8, after V lost 1 base and J lost 4 bases.

The rearrangement links TRBV30 to TRBJ2-2, with 8 bases matching TRBD1. This TCR was recovered from a human donor with glioblastoma. Sequencing was performed on blood, taken after dendritic cell vaccination. The CDR3 region is CAWSGVRTGPTGELFF. CDR3 in DNA: TGTGCCTGGAGTGGAGTGCGGACAGGGCCCACCGGGGAGCTGTTTTTT.